The 20 T cell receptor beta chains listed next were all sequenced from one sample in a study of T cell responses to AZD1222 COVID-19 vaccine. The repertoire was sequenced with immunoSEQ multiplex PCR; TCRdb's copy has only in-frame clones and lacks some. The sample has about 180,000 clones; approximately 86% are singletons. Material: peripheral blood, obtained on day 0 of AZD1222 vaccination. These TCRs come from an adult in good health.

The rearrangement uses TRBV20-1 and TRBJ1-6, with no clear D. The length of the CDR3 is 15 residues. Deletions cut 3 bases from V and 4 bases from J, with 13 bases between. Germline CDR1 DFQATT, CDR2 SNEGSKA (reference sequence). CDR3 bases: TGCAGTGCTAGTGTGCCGCGGGGATATAATTCACCCCTCCACTTT. This encodes CSASVPRGYNSPLHF.

The V gene is TRBV7-6, the J gene TRBJ1-5, with 12 nucleotides matching TRBD1. The CDR3 contains 21 residues. Germline trimming cut 3 bases from V and 3 bases from J; bases unmatched to any gene: 18. The germline V gene has CDR1 SGHVS and CDR2 FNYEAQ. CDR3 nucleotides: TGTGCCAGCAGCTTGCCATGGGACAGGGGGCTTAGGAGGGACTACAATCAGCCCCAGCATTTT. Its translation: CASSLPWDRGLRRDYNQPQHF. Drawing the rest from reference TRBV7-6 and TRBJ1-5, the complete variable domain is GAGVSQSPRYKVTKRGQDVALRCDPISGHVSLYWYRQALGQGPEFLTYFNYEAQQDKSGLPNDRFSAERPEGSISTLTIQRTEQRDSAMYRCASSLPWDRGLRRDYNQPQHFGDGTRLSIL.

This chain uses TRBV5-1 with TRBJ1-2; D may be TRBD1 (6 bases). The germline V gene encodes CDR1 SGHRS and CDR2 YFSETQ. Trimming removed 0 bases at V and 8 bases at J, with 14 bases between. The CDR3 contains 14 residues. CDR3 sequence (DNA): TGCGCCAGCAGCTTGGGGGGGACAAATGGCGGCTACACCTTC. Translation gives CASSLGGTNGGYTF.

This clone was counted once. The V and J genes are TRBV19 and TRBJ2-7; D remains ambiguous. There are 13 residues in the CDR3. CDR1 is LNHDA, CDR2 SQIVND, per germline (reference sequence). Trimming shortened V by 5 bases and J by 4 bases, and 12 bases separated the two germline ends. In nucleotides, the CDR3 is TGTGCCAGTAGTTCCGCGGTCTTATACGAGCAGTACTTC. It encodes CASSSAVLYEQYF.

The J gene is TRBJ1-1, the V gene TRBV7-2; unclear D gene. The CDR3 runs to 15 residues. V dropped 1 base and J dropped 1 base, with 10 bases sitting between them. The germline CDR1 and CDR2 sequences are SGHTA and FQGNSA. CDR3 nucleotide sequence: TGTGCCAGCAGCTTAGTTTGGGGTTGGAACACTGAAGCTTTCTTT. Protein sequence: CASSLVWGWNTEAFF.

The chain combines TRBV28 with TRBJ2-7, with 7 bases fitting TRBD1. The CDR3 consists of 13 residues. CDR1 is MDHEN and CDR2 is SYDVKM in the germline V gene. V lost 5 bases, J lost 2 bases, and 3 bases stayed unmatched. CDR3 DNA: TGTGCCAGCAGTCGGGACAGCACCTACGAGCAGTACTTC. Translation gives CASSRDSTYEQYF.

This chain connects TRBV3-1 (or the pseudogene TRBV3-2) to TRBJ1-4; no reliable D call. CDR1 is LGHDT and CDR2 is YNNKEL in the germline V gene (reference sequence). This CDR3 contains 13 residues. Trimming took off 1 base at V and 4 bases at J, with 4 bases between the two ends. The CDR3 is CASSQGFNEKLFF. DNA for the CDR3: TGTGCCAGCAGCCAAGGGTTTAATGAAAAACTGTTTTTT.

The V call is TRBV6-1, the J call TRBJ1-3; TRBD1 matches at 8 bases. Germline CDR1 MNHNS, CDR2 SASEGT. V was pared by 4 bases and J by 2 bases, with 7 bases of the junction left unmatched. This CDR3 is built from 16 residues. The CDR3 bases are TGTGCCAGCAGTGCAGGACAGGGTTTGGCTGGAAACACCATATATTTT. This codes for CASSAGQGLAGNTIYF.

The chain has TRBV6-5 and TRBJ2-7; D possibly corresponds to TRBD1 (6 bases). The CDR3 is 14 amino acids. V lost 6 bases to trimming and J lost 1 base, with 13 bases between them. Germline V gives CDR1 MNHEY, CDR2 SVGAGI. The CDR3 DNA follows: TGTGCCAGCAGCAGAACGGACAGTTCCTACGAGCAGTACTTC. The encoded protein is CASSRTDSSYEQYF.

The chain couples TRBV7-6 to TRBJ1-1, with a tentative D call TRBD1 (5 bases). CDR1 and CDR2 (germline): SGHVS, FNYEAQ. CDR3 length: 19 amino acids. V was clipped by 1 base and J by 1 base, with 22 bases between them. The CDR3 loop reads CASSLGTLDTHQRNTEAFF. The CDR3 DNA is TGTGCCAGCAGCTTAGGAACCCTGGACACACACCAACGGAACACTGAAGCTTTCTTT.

The J gene is TRBJ1-4, the V gene TRBV5-4, with D unresolved. Germline CDR1 SGHNT, CDR2 YYREEE (reference sequence). The germline V and J ends were trimmed by 0 bases and 12 bases, with 18 bases remaining between them. This CDR3 spans 15 amino acids. CDR3 in amino acids: CASSLGGGSRGELFF. The CDR3 region has the DNA TGTGCCAGCAGCTTGGGGGGAGGGTCCCGGGGAGAACTGTTTTTT.

The chain recombines TRBV2 with TRBJ2-7; 9 nucleotides match TRBD1. V shed 1 base and J 2 bases; nucleotides not matched to a gene: 6. The CDR3 runs 16 residues. Per germline, CDR1 SNHLY and CDR2 FYNNEI. Here the CDR3 DNA reads TGTGCCAGCAGTGAAGGACAGGGGGGGTCCCCCTACGAGCAGTACTTC. Its translation is CASSEGQGGSPYEQYF.

The chain links TRBV19 to TRBJ1-5; the D is unclear. The V gene's germline CDR1 is LNHDA and CDR2 SQIVND (reference sequence). This CDR3 is 15 amino acids long. Trimming left V 6 bases short and J 3 bases short, with 15 bases between. CDR3 coding DNA: TGTGCCAGTAGCATTATCGGCAGTAACAATCAGCCCCAGCATTTT. This encodes CASSIIGSNNQPQHF.

This chain links TRBV6-1 with TRBJ1-5; no definite D call. V was trimmed by 2 bases and J by 2 bases, leaving 13 bases between them. Germline V gene lookup returns CDR1 MNHNS and CDR2 SASEGT. This CDR3 is 16 amino acids long. The CDR3 protein is CASSELSPRGNQPQHF. The CDR3 DNA is TGTGCCAGCAGTGAATTAAGCCCCCGGGGCAATCAGCCCCAGCATTTT.

The chain links TRBV4-1 to TRBJ2-7, with TRBD2 as a possible D gene (6 bases). The CDR3 consists of 18 residues. Trimming stripped 1 base from V and 3 bases from J, with 22 bases between. Germline V lookup: CDR1 MGHRA, CDR2 YSYEKL. The CDR3 protein is CASSQVGGTGTEIYEQYF. CDR3 sequence (DNA): TGCGCCAGCAGCCAAGTGGGGGGTACCGGGACGGAGATCTACGAGCAGTACTTC.

V gene TRBV18 combines with J gene TRBJ2-7; 9 bases are shared with TRBD2. CDR1 and CDR2 from the germline V gene are KGHSH and LQKENI. The CDR3 is 15 amino acids. The V segment lost 2 bases and the J segment 2 bases; nucleotides outside the gene matches: 4. The CDR3 loop reads CASSPGERGAYEQYF. The CDR3 bases are TGTGCCAGCTCACCAGGAGAGCGGGGGGCCTACGAGCAGTACTTC.

The chain couples TRBV5-5 to TRBJ2-5, with 7 bases aligning to TRBD1. Germline V gene lookup returns CDR1 SGHKS and CDR2 YYEKEE (reference sequence). This CDR3 has 15 residues. V was pared by 2 bases and J by 2 bases, with 6 bases of the junction left unmatched. Here the CDR3 DNA reads TGTGCCAGCAGCTTCCACGGACAGGCACAAGAGACCCAGTACTTC. It translates to CASSFHGQAQETQYF.

The CDR3 DNA is TGTGCCTGGAGTGTTGGGGCCGGGGGCTGGGAAAAACTGTTTTTT. As protein: CAWSVGAGGWEKLFF. V gene TRBV30 combines with J gene TRBJ1-4; D is perhaps TRBD1 (6 bases). There are 15 residues in the CDR3. V gave up 0 bases and J gave up 8 bases, with 16 bases separating them. The germline CDR1 and CDR2 sequences are GTSNPN and SVGIG (reference sequence). The full variable domain, its missing parts supplied by reference TRBV30 and TRBJ1-4, is SQTIHQWPATLVQPVGSPLSLECTVEGTSNPNLYWYRQAAGRGLQLLFYSVGIGQISSEVPQNLSASRPQDRQFILSSKKLLLSDSGFYLCAWSVGAGGWEKLFFGSGTQLSVL.

The rearrangement uses TRBV6-1 and TRBJ1-5; 7 nucleotides match TRBD1. The CDR3 is 17 residues long. Losses at the gene ends were 3 bases for V and 0 bases for J; bases not matched to a gene: 8. Germline CDR1 is MNHNS and CDR2 is SASEGT. CDR3 sequence reads: CASSDRDSAISNQPQHF. The CDR3 region has the DNA TGTGCCAGCAGTGACCGGGACAGCGCCATTAGCAATCAGCCCCAGCATTTT.

The V and J genes are TRBV30 and TRBJ1-4; D not resolved. The CDR3 is made up of 12 amino acids. In germline, CDR1 is GTSNPN, CDR2 SVGIG (reference sequence). The V and J ends lost 3 bases and 8 bases respectively, with 10 bases between them. CDR3: CAWRLGREKLFF. In DNA, the CDR3 is TGTGCCTGGAGGTTGGGCAGGGAAAAACTGTTTTTT.